The present entry profiles one T cell receptor (beta chain) with its context. Antigen: not known. This entry is derived from a study of cytomegalovirus exposure and HLA in healthy donors. Regarding the study as a whole: Earlier findings revealed that most TCR beta V segments proved productive either about 87% or about 30% of the time. Later analysis demonstrated an association between a missense DCLRE1C variant and TCR beta V- and J-gene trimming. CMV serostatus was the sole immune exposure information available. A later analysis, which compared TCR beta chains of equal frequency, found the HLA-associated ones more clonally expanded.

Looked up from germline, CDR1 is SGHDT and CDR2 is YYEEEE. Trimming took 2 bases from V and 4 from J, leaving 15 bases between them. The CDR3 totals 15 residues. Primers: 60 Vbeta forward and 13 Jbeta reverse. Assay: immunoSEQ multiplex PCR; the TCRdb copy retains only in-frame clones and omits some. The data show 150,000 to 200,000 clones, around 75% seen once. The chain is built from TRBV5-6 and TRBJ1-2; D gene unclear. The origin of this receptor is a woman aged 25 to 45 in good health and CMV-seronegative. The sample comprised PBMCs. CDR3 residues: CASSLGGGISYGYTF. The CDR3 nucleotides read TGTGCCAGCAGCTTAGGTGGAGGAATATCCTATGGCTACACCTTC.